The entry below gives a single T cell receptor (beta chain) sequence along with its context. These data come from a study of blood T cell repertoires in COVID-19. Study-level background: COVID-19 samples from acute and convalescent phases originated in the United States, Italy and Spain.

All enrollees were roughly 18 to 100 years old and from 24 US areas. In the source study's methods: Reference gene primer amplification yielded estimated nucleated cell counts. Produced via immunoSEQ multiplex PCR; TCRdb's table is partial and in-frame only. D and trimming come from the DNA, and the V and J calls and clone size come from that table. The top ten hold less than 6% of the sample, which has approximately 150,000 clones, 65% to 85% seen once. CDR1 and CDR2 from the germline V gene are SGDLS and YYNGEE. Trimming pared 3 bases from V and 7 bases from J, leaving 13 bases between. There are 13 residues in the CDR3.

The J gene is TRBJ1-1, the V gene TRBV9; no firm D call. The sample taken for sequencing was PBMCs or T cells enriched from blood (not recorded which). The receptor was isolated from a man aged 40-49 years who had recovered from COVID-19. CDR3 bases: TGTGCCAGCAGCGATCGAGTGGGGAGTGAAGCTTTCTTT. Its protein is CASSDRVGSEAFF.